Shown below are 4 T cell receptor beta chains from a single sample sequenced in a study of molecular identifiers for immune sequencing clone quantification. TCRdb re-called the PCR reads through MiXCR, storing one row per CDR3 protein. The profile shows approximately 36,000 distinct CDR3 sequences, about a fifth of them singletons. Input material: naive CD8+ T cells from blood, with Jurkat cell RNA spiked in. Subset meaning: FACS-sorted CD8+CD4-CCR7+CD45RA+ naive T cells. The receptor set was obtained from a human donor in good health. Some libraries in this study had Jurkat cell RNA spiked in.

This clonotype was recorded many times. The chain employs TRBV6-5 and TRBJ2-5; perhaps D is TRBD1 or TRBD2 (5 bases each). V was shortened by 2 bases and J by 9 bases, with 13 bases between the two germline ends. Per germline, CDR1 MNHEY and CDR2 SVGAGI. The CDR3 has 13 residues. The CDR3 here is CASSYEGTGAQYF. In DNA, the CDR3 is TGTGCCAGCAGTTACGAAGGGACCGGGGCCCAGTACTTC.

This clonotype was seen many times. The CDR3 spells CAISERSGQGWETQYF. The CDR3 coding sequence is TGTGCCATCAGTGAGAGATCTGGACAGGGGTGGGAGACCCAGTACTTC. The J gene is TRBJ2-5, the V gene TRBV10-3; 9 nucleotides align to TRBD1. J lost 5 bases, V lost 2 bases, and 9 bases had no gene match. The CDR3 has 16 amino acids. Germline V gives CDR1 ENHRY, CDR2 SYGVKD.

This clonotype was picked up many times. The genes are TRBV28 and TRBJ2-1; D remains ambiguous. V lost 3 bases, J lost 4 bases, and 10 bases lay in between. Germline CDR1 is MDHEN and CDR2 is SYDVKM. This CDR3 has 14 amino acids. In DNA form, the CDR3 reads TGTGCCAGCAGTTTCCTTTTGGGGTACAATGAGCAGTTCTTC. Its protein product is CASSFLLGYNEQFF.

This clonotype has at least ten counts. The chain links TRBV20-1 to TRBJ2-1; maybe TRBD2 (5 bases). This CDR3 is 12 amino acids long. Trimming removed 6 bases at V and 8 bases at J, with 14 bases between. The germline V gene encodes CDR1 DFQATT and CDR2 SNEGSKA (reference sequence). The CDR3 region is CSAIEGVHEQFF. In DNA, the CDR3 is TGCAGTGCAATCGAGGGTGTCCATGAGCAGTTCTTC.